Listed below are T cell receptor beta chains from one sample, sequenced in a study of blood T cell repertoires in COVID-19. Assay used: immunoSEQ multiplex PCR; TCRdb lists only in-frame clones, some missing. The data hold approximately 97,000 clones, with approximately 90% observed a single time. The source material was peripheral blood. The source of these receptors is a woman aged 45-65 years with COVID-19, enrolled during active disease. The CDR3 runs from the conserved cysteine through the conserved F or W. A D gene is named only where the DNA matches it firmly. Not all rows give a size; the values are once, few, many and, for expanded clones, a class.

TRBJ2-7,-,TRBD1,TRBV27,TGTGCCACGTCCGGGACAGGTCGTTCCGAGCAGTACTTC,CATSGTGRSEQYF
TRBJ2-3,-,TRBD1,TRBV4-1,TGCGCCAGCAGCCAAGAACCGGACAGGGATTACACAGATACGCAGTATTTT,CASSQEPDRDYTDTQYF
TRBJ2-3,-,TRBD2,TRBV7-2,TGTGCCAGCAGCTTAGATCCCCTGGCGGGGGGCCGCACAGATACGCAGTATTTT,CASSLDPLAGGRTDTQYF
TRBJ1-1,-,TRBD1,TRBV19,TGTGCCAGTAGTATAGGACAGGGGAACACTGAAGCTTTCTTT,CASSIGQGNTEAFF
TRBJ1-2,-,-,TRBV6-1,TGTGCCAGCAGTGATTTGGGGGGGCTCTCTGGCTACACCTTC,CASSDLGGLSGYTF
TRBJ2-2,-,-,TRBV11-2,TGTGCCAGCAGCTTAGCAGGGAGGAGCACCGGGGAGCTGTTTTTT,CASSLAGRSTGELFF
TRBJ2-1,-,TRBD2,TRBV6-2/TRBV6-3,TGTGCCAGCAGTTACTATAGACTAGCGGGGGGCACCTACAATGAGCAGTTCTTC,CASSYYRLAGGTYNEQFF
TRBJ1-1,-,TRBD1,TRBV7-9,TGTGCCAGCAGCCCCGGGACAGGGCGAAACACTGAAGCTTTCTTT,CASSPGTGRNTEAFF
TRBJ2-3,-,TRBD1,TRBV5-4,TGTGCCAGTAAGGACAGGGCCCTTGATACGCAGTATTTT,CASKDRALDTQYF
TRBJ2-2,-,TRBD1,TRBV24-1,TGTGCCACCAGCGGGACAGGGGCGAACACCGGGGAGCTGTTTTTT,CATSGTGANTGELFF
TRBJ1-1,-,-,TRBV7-9,TGTGCCAGCAGCTACCTCTCAGTCAACACTGAAGCTTTCTTT,CASSYLSVNTEAFF
TRBJ1-2,-,TRBD1,TRBV19,TGTGCCAGTAGTACCACACTCTCAGGGGGCTATGGCTACACCTTC,CASSTTLSGGYGYTF
TRBJ1-1,-,TRBD1,TRBV3-1/TRBV3-2,TGTGCCAGCAGCCTAGGACAGGGGAACACTGAAGCTTTCTTT,CASSLGQGNTEAFF
TRBJ1-4,few,-,TRBV4-3,TGCGCCAGCAGCCAAGAACATACCGAAAAACTGTTTTTT,CASSQEHTEKLFF
TRBJ1-1,-,TRBD1,TRBV25-1,TGTGCCAGCCGGGACAGGCTGAACACTGAAGCTTTCTTT,CASRDRLNTEAFF
TRBJ1-6,-,-,TRBV3-1/TRBV3-2,TGTGCCAGCAGCCAAGACGACAGCTATAATTCACCCCTCCACTTT,CASSQDDSYNSPLHF
TRBJ1-1,-,-,TRBV5-1,TGCGCCAGCTACCCCCACGAGATGAACACTGAAGCTTTCTTT,CASYPHEMNTEAFF
TRBJ2-1,once,TRBD2,TRBV3-1/TRBV3-2,TGTGCCAGCAGCCTCGGACTAGCGGGGAGCTCCTACAATGAGCAGTTCTTC,CASSLGLAGSSYNEQFF
TRBJ2-3,-,TRBD2,TRBV7-3,TGTGCCAGCAGTAGAGCGGGGGGGAAGACAGATACGCAGTATTTT,CASSRAGGKTDTQYF
TRBJ2-1,-,TRBD2,TRBV27,TGTGCCAGCAGTTTGTCTAGCGGGGGGGCATATGAGCAGTTCTTC,CASSLSSGGAYEQFF
TRBJ2-3,-,TRBD2,TRBV6-1,TGTGCCAGCAGTGAAGCCGGCGGGGGGGCGGGTACGCAGTATTTT,CASSEAGGGAGTQYF
TRBJ1-4,-,TRBD1,TRBV19,TGTGCCAGTAGTATTTCCGGACAGGGCGGCGAAAAACTGTTTTTT,CASSISGQGGEKLFF
TRBJ1-4,-,-,TRBV10-1,TGCGCCACACAAACAGGACCCAATGAAAAACTGTTTTTT,CATQTGPNEKLFF
TRBJ1-2,-,TRBD1,TRBV19,TGTGCCGCACGACAGGGGGCGAACTATGGCTACACCTTC,CAARQGANYGYTF
TRBJ2-2,-,TRBD2,TRBV6-1,TGTGCCAGCAGTGTTCTAGCGGGGGAAAACACCGGGGAGCTGTTTTTT,CASSVLAGENTGELFF
TRBJ1-3,-,-,TRBV5-4,TGTGCCAGCAGCTTGGACAGCCCCGGAAACACCATATATTTT,CASSLDSPGNTIYF
TRBJ1-5,once,-,TRBV6-5,TGTGCCAGCAGAACTGGGCGAATGGTTCAGCCCCAGCATTTT,CASRTGRMVQPQHF
TRBJ2-7,few,-,TRBV29-1,TGCAGCGTTGGGGTCCTGAGGGAAGAGCAGTACTTC,CSVGVLREEQYF
TRBJ2-1,-,-,TRBV7-6,TGTGCCAGCAGCCCTACAGGGTTAGTCAAAGTCGATGAGCAGTTCTTC,CASSPTGLVKVDEQFF
TRBJ1-1,-,-,TRBV19,TGTGCCAGTAGTAATCAAGTTATCCGGGCTGAAGCTTTCTTT,CASSNQVIRAEAFF
TRBJ1-6,-,TRBD1,TRBV18,TGTGCCAGCTCACCACCTAATTCCGGGACAGGACGGGATTCACCCCTCCACTTT,CASSPPNSGTGRDSPLHF
TRBJ2-7,once,-,TRBV30,TGTGCCTGGAGTATATCCTACGAGCAGTACTTC,CAWSISYEQYF
TRBJ2-7,-,TRBD2,TRBV4-2,TGTGCCAGCAGCCAAGAGACTAGCAGCGAGCAGTACTTC,CASSQETSSEQYF
TRBJ1-6,-,-,TRBV12-5,TGTGCTAGTGGTTTGTCAGGTGATAATTCACCCCTCCACTTT,CASGLSGDNSPLHF
TRBJ2-2,once,TRBD1,TRBV7-9,TGTGCCAGCAGCAATCCAGGACAGGGCGGTACCGGGGAGCTGTTTTTT,CASSNPGQGGTGELFF
TRBJ2-3,-,TRBD2,TRBV6-4,TGTGCCAGCAGTGACTCATTAGCGGGGGGCACAGATACGCAGTATTTT,CASSDSLAGGTDTQYF
TRBJ2-2,-,-,TRBV21-1,TGTGCCAGCAGGCCGGACTACAGGTCGAACACCGGGGAGCTGTTTTTT,CASRPDYRSNTGELFF
TRBJ1-1,-,-,TRBV2,TGTGCCAGCAGTGCAGGGATTACTGAAGCTTTCTTT,CASSAGITEAFF
TRBJ1-2,few,TRBD1,TRBV18,TGTGCCAGCTCACTGGGGACAGATAACTATGGCTACACCTTC,CASSLGTDNYGYTF